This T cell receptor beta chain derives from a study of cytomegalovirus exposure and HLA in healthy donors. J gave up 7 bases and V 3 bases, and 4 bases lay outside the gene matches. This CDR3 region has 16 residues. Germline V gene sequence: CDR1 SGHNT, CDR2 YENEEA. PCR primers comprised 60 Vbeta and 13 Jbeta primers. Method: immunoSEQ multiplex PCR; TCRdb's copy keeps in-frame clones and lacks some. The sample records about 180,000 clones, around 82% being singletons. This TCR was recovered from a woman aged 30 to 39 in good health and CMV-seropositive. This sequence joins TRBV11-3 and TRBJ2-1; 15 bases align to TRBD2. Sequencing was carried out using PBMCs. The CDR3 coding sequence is TGTGCCAGCAGCTTCGGGGGGACTAGCGGGGGGAATGAGCAGTTCTTC. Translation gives CASSFGGTSGGNEQFF.